These T cell receptor beta chains were read from a single sample in a study of T cells of healthy individuals. One entry per CDR3 protein results from TCRdb running MiXCR on the 5' RACE reads. The sample holds some 100,000 distinct CDR3 sequences, around 17% seen once. The receptors originated from a human donor in good health. Each CDR3 is given with its conserved first and last residue. A D gene is named only where the DNA matches it firmly. Expanded clones get a size class; other rows say once, few or many, or leave the size out.

CDR3	DNA	D	J	V	size
CASSLVPPYDEQYF	TGTGCCAGCAGCTTAGTCCCCCCCTACGACGAGCAGTACTTC	.	TRBJ2-7	TRBV7-9	.
CAISEGLAGSRPQHF	TGTGCCATCAGTGAGGGCCTTGCGGGATCTCGGCCCCAGCATTTT	.	TRBJ1-5	TRBV10-3	many
CASSLARNTEAFF	TGTGCCAGCAGCCTCGCCAGGAACACTGAAGCTTTCTTT	.	TRBJ1-1	TRBV7-9	.
CACGSSYEQYF	TGTGCCTGCGGGAGCTCCTACGAGCAGTACTTC	TRBD2	TRBJ2-7	TRBV28	many
CASTKTSGGATDTQYF	TGTGCCAGCACCAAAACCAGCGGGGGGGCGACAGATACGCAGTATTTT	TRBD2	TRBJ2-3	TRBV7-9	.
CASSLAAGNSPLHF	TGTGCCAGCAGCTTAGCGGCAGGGAATTCACCCCTCCACTTT	.	TRBJ1-6	TRBV7-2	.
CSASVGDTEAFF	TGCAGTGCTAGCGTGGGAGACACTGAAGCTTTCTTT	.	TRBJ1-1	TRBV20-1	many
CASSDRPTGELFF	TGTGCCAGCAGTGACCGACCGACCGGGGAGCTGTTTTTT	.	TRBJ2-2	TRBV6-4	many
CSAEPGGRGYGYTF	TGCAGTGCGGAACCTGGGGGGCGCGGCTATGGCTACACCTTC	.	TRBJ1-2	TRBV20-1	many
CASSYPGGSNTGELFF	TGTGCCAGCAGTTACCCAGGGGGTTCGAACACCGGGGAGCTGTTTTTT	TRBD1	TRBJ2-2	TRBV28	.
CASSRSRGETQYF	TGCGCCAGCAGCCGTTCCAGGGGAGAGACCCAGTACTTC	.	TRBJ2-5	TRBV4-1	many
CASSETGGTYEQYF	TGTGCCAGCAGTGAGACCGGAGGAACCTACGAGCAGTACTTC	.	TRBJ2-7	TRBV25-1	.
CASSVGLAGGSSYNEQFF	TGTGCCAGCAGCGTCGGACTAGCGGGAGGGTCCTCCTACAATGAGCAGTTCTTC	TRBD2	TRBJ2-1	TRBV4-2	few
CASSFQGLSTDTQYF	TGCGCCAGCAGCTTCCAGGGACTTAGCACAGATACGCAGTATTTT	.	TRBJ2-3	TRBV5-1	few
CASSPHGGGELFF	TGTGCCAGCAGTCCCCACGGAGGAGGGGAGCTGTTTTTT	.	TRBJ2-2	TRBV28	.
CASSLGVVLEVEQYF	TGTGCCAGCAGCTTAGGGGTAGTTCTGGAAGTCGAGCAGTACTTC	.	TRBJ2-7	TRBV7-2	many